This TCR beta chain emerged from a study of T cell responses to AZD1222 COVID-19 vaccine. Study-level points and caveats: Donors skewed white British and female; clonal diversity was possibly underestimated. Vaccine-associated CD4 TCRs ranged over spike, dominating at 160-218 and 743-854. Without day 14 samples, only post-peak T cell repertoires were studied.

Sequenced by immunoSEQ multiplex PCR; TCRdb stores in-frame clones only, minus some. The sample carries some 130,000 clones, just over 90% recorded once. The CDR3 runs to 15 residues. V lost 0 bases and J 2 bases, leaving 9 bases between the germline ends. Per the germline V gene, CDR1 is SGDLS and CDR2 is YYNGEE. A remark on this clone: The antigen is undetermined.

The chain couples TRBV9 to TRBJ1-3, with D hard to call. The sequencing here drew on peripheral blood, taken on day 0 of AZD1222 vaccination. The origin of this receptor is an adult in good health. CDR3 DNA sequence: TGTGCCAGCAGCGTAGATAGGCCCCCTGGAAACACCATATATTTT. Protein product: CASSVDRPPGNTIYF.